This record looks at one T cell receptor beta chain sequence and its context. No antigen is known for it. The data are from a study of shared clonotypes between healthy human individuals. J gave up 9 bases and V 3 bases, and 9 bases lay outside the gene matches. This CDR3 is built from 15 residues. The germline gives CDR1 SNHLY, CDR2 FYNNEI. Findings of the study overall: Donor clonotype sharing was expected to depend on sequencing depth.

Method: immunoSEQ multiplex PCR; TCRdb's copy keeps in-frame clones and lacks some. The sample carries more than 1.2 million clones, roughly 98.5% recorded once. Sequencing input: naive CD4+ T cells sorted from blood. Subset specified: CD45RA+ positively selected. The TCR originated in a man aged 30 to 45 in good health. V and J are TRBV2 and TRBJ2-4; 9 bases fit TRBD1. Here the CDR3 DNA reads TGTGCCAGCAGTGACCCCGGGACAGGGTATGGCATTCAGTACTTC. This translates into CASSDPGTGYGIQYF.